This TCR beta chain was sequenced in a study of T cell changes during pregnancy in multiple sclerosis. Germline CDR1 reads MGHRA; CDR2 reads YSYEKL. The CDR3 runs 14 residues. Trimming removed 4 bases from V and 1 base from J, with 10 bases in between. TCRdb's copy holds only in-frame clones and misses some; the assay was immunoSEQ multiplex PCR. The data hold under 100,000 clones, with over 90% observed a single time. This sample comprised peripheral blood, obtained in the second trimester of pregnancy. The gene calls are TRBV4-1 and TRBJ1-1, with D tentatively TRBD1 (6 bases). The sequence was obtained from a female donor with multiple sclerosis, enrolled in a pregnancy study. The CDR3 spells CASSPLQGNTEAFF. The CDR3 nucleotides are TGCGCCAGCAGCCCGCTACAGGGGAACACTGAAGCTTTCTTT.